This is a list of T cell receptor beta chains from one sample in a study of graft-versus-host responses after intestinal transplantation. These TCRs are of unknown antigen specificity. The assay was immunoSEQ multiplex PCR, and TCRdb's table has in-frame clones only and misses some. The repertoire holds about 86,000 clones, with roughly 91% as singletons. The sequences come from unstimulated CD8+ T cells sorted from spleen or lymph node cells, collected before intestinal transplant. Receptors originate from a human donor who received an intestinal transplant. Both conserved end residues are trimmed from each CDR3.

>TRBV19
ASSIGEGSYGYT
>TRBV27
ASSLGAGGNQPQH
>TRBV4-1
ASSQDARTGTDTQY
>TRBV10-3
AISPGLAAYEQY
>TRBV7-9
ASSPSTGEANYGYT
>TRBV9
ASSVGEGQGVYEQY
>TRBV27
ASGFGTGDRGYT
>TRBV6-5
ASRLTYEQY
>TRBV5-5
ASSHGENLYEQY
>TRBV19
ASSIGAGNGYT
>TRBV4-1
ASSQDAGEDTGELF
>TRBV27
ASSQDPGDLNIQY
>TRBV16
ASSQGAGNMNTEAF
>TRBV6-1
ASSEGPPGRASYEQY
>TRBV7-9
ASSLTSGVTDTQY
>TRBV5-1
ASSFGTPDTQY
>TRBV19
ATTRGVTEAF
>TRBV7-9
ASSLGGDRPYEQY
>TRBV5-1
ASSLESGGYGYT
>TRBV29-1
SVEDPWNTEAF
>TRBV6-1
ASLTGAEAF
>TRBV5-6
ASSLANSASGRQYNEQF
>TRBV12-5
ASGLVSTEAF
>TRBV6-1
ASSERAGTALNEQY
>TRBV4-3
ASSHTGEDTEAF
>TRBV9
ASSVAKGGNTGELF
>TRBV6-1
ASSEAVVNTEAF
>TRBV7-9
ASSLSPGIYRAYEQY
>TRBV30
AWSVVIAGDTQY
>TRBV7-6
ASSWTSGGPRSEQF
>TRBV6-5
ASRKGGGANEQY
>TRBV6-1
ASSPPGLAGETQY
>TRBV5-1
ASSLPGETQY
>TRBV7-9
ASSLGLAGIRWNTGELF
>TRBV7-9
ASSAPPWPEAF
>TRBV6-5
ASSYGPGGGTEAF
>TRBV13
ASSRQARNEKLF
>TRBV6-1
ASSTGQGHSYEQY
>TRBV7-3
ASSLNGRSYNEQF
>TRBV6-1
ASSEYQGGNTIY
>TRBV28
ATQGADQPQH